The T cell receptor (beta chain) under discussion was sequenced for a study of blood T cell repertoires in COVID-19. Overall study context: Whether acute or convalescent, the COVID-19 samples came from the United States, Italy and Spain. In each case, the material was cDNA or gDNA derived from T cells, B-cell-depleted T cells, or PBMCs.

Original data processing: Reference gene primer amplification gave estimated nucleated cell counts. Sequenced by immunoSEQ multiplex PCR; TCRdb stores in-frame clones only, minus some. V and J calls plus clone size are reproduced from that table; the DNA served to infer D and trimming. Among under 250,000 clones listed, around three quarters were seen once. The germline CDR1 and CDR2 sequences are SNHLY and FYNNEI. The CDR3 loop spans 13 amino acids. The V gene lost 6 bases and the J gene lost 1 base, with 10 bases spanning the gap. The chain links TRBV2 to TRBJ2-7, with D possibly TRBD1 on 5 matching bases. Sequenced sample: peripheral blood. The receptor was isolated from a woman in her 70s with acute or convalescent COVID-19. CDR3 DNA: TGTGCCAGCAGGGGCAGGGTATCCTACGAGCAGTACTTC. Residues: CASRGRVSYEQYF.